Each of the 11 T cell receptor beta chains below was sequenced from the same sample in a study of blood T cells in healthy people across ages (dated by TCRdb to between 2015 and 2017). The library was made by 5' RACE. Sequencing relied on an Illumina HiSeq 2500. A second PCR of about 6 to 11 cycles was performed with a sample-barcoded 5' primer and a J-beta primer mix. TCRdb reprocessing: public reads trimmed at Q25 with fastp, clones called with MiXCR, in-frame beta chains kept. Rows with one shared CDR3 protein collapse into an entry with the most common genes and DNA. This sample comprises roughly 680,000 distinct CDR3 sequences, over 45% of them detected only once. The ten largest clones represent about 32% of the sample. The specimen sequenced was blood. The receptors originated from a woman aged 60-70 years in good health.

This clonotype was picked up many times. The V gene is TRBV20-1, the J gene TRBJ1-6; no firm D call. V was trimmed by 6 bases and J by 14 bases, leaving 14 bases between them. Germline V lookup: CDR1 DFQATT, CDR2 SNEGSKA (reference sequence). The CDR3 sequence is 11 residues long. This chain's CDR3 is CSARPTGTLHF. The CDR3 DNA is TGCAGTGCCCGGCCCACGGGTACCCTCCACTTT.

V and J are TRBV28 and TRBJ2-3; 8 positions match TRBD2. The CDR3 length is 15 residues. V lost 2 bases to trimming and J lost 3 bases; unmatched junction nucleotides: 4. Germline V gene lookup returns CDR1 MDHEN and CDR2 SYDVKM. The CDR3 spells CASSLRASGTDTQYF. Written as DNA, the CDR3 is TGTGCCAGCAGTTTAAGGGCTAGCGGGACAGATACGCAGTATTTT.

This rearrangement joins TRBV6-6 to TRBJ2-1; 7 bases map to TRBD1. The J call may be mistaken, given a closer DNA end match to TRBJ2-7. The CDR3 is 13 amino acids. The V gene's germline CDR1 is MNHNY and CDR2 SVGAGI (reference sequence). The chain's CDR3 is CASRKDRYNEQYF. In DNA form, the CDR3 reads TGTGCCAGCAGGAAGGACAGGTACAATGAGCAGTACTTC.

The chain combines TRBV20-1 with TRBJ2-5; D is ambiguous. Between the trimmed V and J ends, which lost 4 bases and 5 bases, there was a span of 17 bases. The CDR3 extends over 14 amino acids. Germline V gene data show CDR1 as DFQATT and CDR2 as SNEGSKA (reference sequence). The chain's CDR3 is CSAKSMLEGETQYF. The CDR3 bases are TGCAGTGCTAAATCTATGCTAGAAGGCGAGACCCAGTACTTC.

This clonotype was observed a few times. This chain joins TRBV20-1 and TRBJ2-7, with D hard to call. This CDR3 comprises 12 residues. Germline V gene sequence: CDR1 DFQATT, CDR2 SNEGSKA (reference sequence). Trimming left V 2 bases short and J 4 bases short, with 9 bases between. The chain's CDR3 is CSARLLLYEQYF. The DNA of the CDR3 is TGCAGTGCTAGATTGCTCCTATACGAGCAGTACTTC.

V gene TRBV5-1 combines with J gene TRBJ2-7; unclear D gene. This CDR3 comprises 14 residues. Germline V CDR1 and CDR2: SGHRS, YFSETQ. Deletions cut 4 bases from V and 5 bases from J, with 16 bases between. This CDR3 reads CASSEMWGNDEQYF. Written as DNA, the CDR3 is TGCGCCAGCAGCGAGATGTGGGGTAACGACGAGCAGTACTTC. The entire variable domain, with the rest obtained from reference TRBV5-1 and TRBJ2-7, is as follows: KAGVTQTPRYLIKTRGQQVTLSCSPISGHRSVSWYQQTPGQGLQFLFEYFSETQRNKGNFPGRFSGRQFSNSRSEMNVSTLELGDSALYLCASSEMWGNDEQYFGPGTRLTVT.

This clonotype was seen many times. CDR3 amino acids: CSVRTGQETQYF. In DNA, the CDR3 is TGCAGCGTGCGGACAGGACAAGAGACCCAGTACTTC. The chain combines TRBV29-1 with TRBJ2-5; 7 bases align to TRBD1. Trimming at V came to 6 bases and at J to 2 bases, leaving 3 bases not matched to a gene. The CDR3 extends over 12 amino acids. Germline lookup yields CDR1 SQVTM and CDR2 ANQGSEA.

This clonotype was counted only a few times. The rearrangement uses TRBV5-1 and TRBJ2-3; TRBD1 is a possible D gene (5 bases). V was cut by 0 bases and J by 4 bases, with 18 bases left in between. The germline gives CDR1 SGHRS, CDR2 YFSETQ. This CDR3 has 17 amino acids. This CDR3 reads CASSLAATALFSDTQYF. CDR3 DNA sequence: TGCGCCAGCAGCTTGGCAGCGACAGCCCTGTTTTCAGATACGCAGTATTTT.

This clonotype was detected a few times. V and J are TRBV5-1 and TRBJ2-3, with 10 bases lining up with TRBD1. V was clipped by 5 bases and J by 4 bases; unmatched bases: 4. The germline gives CDR1 SGHRS, CDR2 YFSETQ. This CDR3 spans 14 amino acids. The CDR3 DNA reads as TGCGCCAGCAGACGGACAGGGGGTTCAGATACGCAGTATTTT. This translates into CASRRTGGSDTQYF.

The chain recombines TRBV5-1 with TRBJ2-1, with D possibly TRBD1 on 6 matching bases. The germline CDR1 and CDR2 sequences are SGHRS and YFSETQ. The CDR3 totals 15 residues. V lost 0 bases and J 7 bases, leaving 14 bases between the germline ends. In DNA, the CDR3 is TGCGCCAGCAGCTTGGCAAACAGGGTAAGGAATGAGCAGTTCTTC. It encodes CASSLANRVRNEQFF.

The gene calls are TRBV28 and TRBJ1-4, with D maybe TRBD1 (5 bases). The V and J ends lost 7 bases and 10 bases respectively, with 19 bases between them. The germline V gene has CDR1 MDHEN and CDR2 SYDVKM. This CDR3 is 14 amino acids long. CDR3 bases: TGTGCCAGCACCCCCATGGGGGGGTCGAGAAAACTGTTTTTT. Amino acid sequence: CASTPMGGSRKLFF.